The 17 T cell receptor beta chains given below trace back to one sample, sequenced in a study of multiple sclerosis patients with progressive multifocal leukoencephalopathy. The time point here: before natalizumab initiation. The repertoire was sequenced with immunoSEQ multiplex PCR; TCRdb's copy has only in-frame clones and lacks some. Of about 30,000 clones listed, almost 95% are singletons. Sequencing used PBMCs. The source is a man in his thirties or forties with multiple sclerosis.

The J gene is TRBJ1-6, the V gene TRBV11-2; no reliable D call. The CDR3 length is 14 residues. Germline CDR1 SGHAT, CDR2 FQNNGV. V was trimmed by 3 bases and J by 5 bases, leaving 8 bases between them. Here the CDR3 reads CASSFQINNSPLHF. CDR3 sequence (DNA): TGTGCCAGCAGCTTTCAGATTAATAATTCACCCCTCCACTTT.

The rearrangement uses TRBV5-1 and TRBJ2-3, with D unresolved. CDR3 length: 13 amino acids. V shed 0 bases and J shed 2 bases, with 4 bases lying between them. Germline loops: CDR1 SGHRS, CDR2 YFSETQ. CDR3 nucleotides: TGCGCCAGCAGCTTGGGTGACACAGATACGCAGTATTTT. Its protein product is CASSLGDTDTQYF.

The chain employs TRBV4-1 and TRBJ2-2, with D possibly TRBD2 on 7 matching bases. Trimming removed 2 bases from V and 6 bases from J, with 16 bases in between. In germline, CDR1 is MGHRA, CDR2 YSYEKL. This CDR3 has 16 residues. The CDR3: CASSQSGGRVSGELFF. CDR3 nucleotide sequence: TGCGCCAGCAGCCAATCCGGGGGGCGGGTGTCCGGGGAGCTGTTTTTT.

The V and J genes are TRBV9 and TRBJ2-3; tentative D call: TRBD2 (6 bases). The germline gives CDR1 SGDLS, CDR2 YYNGEE. Trimming stripped 0 bases from V and 3 bases from J, with 11 bases between. This CDR3 spans 15 amino acids. CDR3 DNA: TGTGCCAGCAGCGTAGGGGGGGTCCGTACAGATACGCAGTATTTT. It codes for CASSVGGVRTDTQYF.

The V gene is TRBV5-4, the J gene TRBJ1-2; D is ambiguous. Germline V gene data show CDR1 as SGHNT and CDR2 as YYREEE (reference sequence). The ends were cut back, 2 bases at V and 1 base at J, with 12 bases in the middle. The CDR3 loop spans 15 amino acids. The CDR3 loop is CASSFGLPFNYGYTF. The CDR3 nucleotides are TGTGCCAGCAGCTTTGGTCTTCCTTTTAACTATGGCTACACCTTC.

The chain recombines TRBV4-1 with TRBJ2-3; 9 bases are a match to TRBD2. The V segment lost 3 bases and the J segment 6 bases; nucleotides outside the gene matches: 13. The germline gives CDR1 MGHRA, CDR2 YSYEKL. The length of the CDR3 is 17 residues. The DNA of the CDR3 is TGCGCCAGCAGCCAGGGTTTCGCGGGAGGGCTTCCGGATACGCAGTATTTT. It codes for CASSQGFAGGLPDTQYF.

V and J are TRBV10-3 and TRBJ2-2, with D possibly matching TRBD2 (6 bases). Looked up from germline, CDR1 is ENHRY and CDR2 is SYGVKD. Between the trimmed V and J ends, which lost 7 bases and 4 bases, there was a span of 7 bases. The CDR3 is 12 amino acids. CDR3 sequence: CAITGVTGELFF. CDR3 DNA sequence: TGTGCCATCACGGGGGTCACCGGGGAGCTGTTTTTT.

The count of this clone is one. The V gene is TRBV11-3, the J gene TRBJ2-2, with no clear D. The CDR3 runs to 14 residues. Per the germline V gene, CDR1 is SGHNT and CDR2 is YENEEA. Between the trimmed V and J ends, which lost 1 base and 6 bases, there was a span of 9 bases. The CDR3 coding sequence is TGTGCCAGCAGCTTAGGGGATATTGCCGGGGAGCTGTTTTTT. Translating gives CASSLGDIAGELFF.

The genes are TRBV27 and TRBJ1-2, with 9 bases that match TRBD1. The CDR3 has 15 amino acids. V lost 7 bases, J lost 6 bases, and 12 bases stayed unmatched. Germline V lookup: CDR1 MNHEY, CDR2 SMNVEV (reference sequence). The chain's CDR3 is CASTSRPDRGDGYTF. The CDR3 bases are TGTGCCAGCACCTCCCGACCGGACAGGGGCGATGGCTACACCTTC.

The chain recombines TRBV7-3 with TRBJ2-1; TRBD1 might be the D (6 bases). Trimming removed 2 bases from V and 0 bases from J, with 8 bases in between. The CDR3 consists of 15 residues. Germline V gene sequence: CDR1 SGHTA, CDR2 FQGTGA. The CDR3 DNA sequence: TGTGCCAGCAGCTTAGGGGGCGGCTCCTACAATGAGCAGTTCTTC. Its translation is CASSLGGGSYNEQFF.

This sequence joins TRBV27 and TRBJ2-2, with D hard to call. With 5 bases removed from V and 9 bases from J, the gap between germline ends came to 16 bases. The CDR3 is 14 amino acids. Looked up from germline, CDR1 is MNHEY and CDR2 is SMNVEV (reference sequence). The chain's CDR3 is CASSPEAFNRELFF. The CDR3 nucleotides are TGTGCCAGCAGTCCAGAGGCTTTTAACCGGGAGCTGTTTTTT.

The chain employs TRBV7-9 and TRBJ2-1; TRBD2 is a possible D gene (7 bases). The CDR3 contains 16 residues. V lost 5 bases to trimming and J lost 1 base, with 15 bases between them. Germline-derived CDR1 and CDR2 are SEHNR and FQNEAQ (reference sequence). The CDR3 reads CASSLGGTLSYNEQFF. CDR3 nucleotides: TGTGCCAGCAGCCTGGGAGGGACATTATCCTACAATGAGCAGTTCTTC. Together with reference TRBV7-9 and TRBJ2-1, the CDR3 gives the full variable domain: DTGVSQNPRHKITKRGQNVTFRCDPISEHNRLYWYRQTLGQGPEFLTYFQNEAQLEKSRLLSDRFSAERPKGSFSTLEIQRTEQGDSAMYLCASSLGGTLSYNEQFFGPGTRLTVL.

This chain joins TRBV6-5 and TRBJ1-2; 7 nucleotides align to TRBD1. The CDR3 length is 14 residues. Germline CDR1 MNHEY, CDR2 SVGAGI. With 5 bases clipped from V and 0 bases from J, the junction kept 3 bases outside the gene matches. The CDR3 reads CASSPQGTNYGYTF. In DNA form, the CDR3 reads TGTGCCAGCAGTCCACAGGGGACTAACTATGGCTACACCTTC.

J is TRBJ1-2 and V is TRBV30; D is unclear. V lost 3 bases and J 7 bases, leaving 6 bases between the germline ends. This CDR3 is 10 amino acids long. Looked up from germline, CDR1 is GTSNPN and CDR2 is SVGIG (reference sequence). The CDR3: CAWRLGGYTF. The CDR3 DNA is TGTGCCTGGAGATTGGGTGGCTACACCTTC.

This clone was picked up one time. This sequence joins TRBV5-1 and TRBJ1-2, with D possibly being TRBD1 (6 bases). Deletions cut 0 bases from V and 6 bases from J, with 15 bases between. This CDR3 region has 15 residues. Germline values: CDR1 SGHRS, CDR2 YFSETQ. CDR3: CASSLGSDRTDGYTF. The CDR3 DNA reads as TGCGCCAGCAGCTTGGGGTCGGACAGAACGGATGGCTACACCTTC.

The table lists this clone with a count of one. The chain couples TRBV4-1 to TRBJ2-1; a possible D gene is TRBD2 (6 bases). The germline V gene has CDR1 MGHRA and CDR2 YSYEKL. Trimming left V 4 bases short and J 0 bases short, with 10 bases between. CDR3 length equals 15 residues. The CDR3 loop reads CASSLGTASYNEQFF. The CDR3 region has the DNA TGCGCCAGCAGCCTGGGGACTGCCTCCTACAATGAGCAGTTCTTC.

The V and J genes are TRBV6-5 and TRBJ2-7; a weak D match, TRBD2 (5 bases). The germline V and J ends were trimmed by 0 bases and 5 bases, with 11 bases remaining between them. From germline, CDR1 is MNHEY and CDR2 SVGAGI. The CDR3 spans 14 residues. CDR3 sequence (DNA): TGTGCCAGCAGTTACTCGGATAGGAGGCACGAGCAGTACTTC. Its translation: CASSYSDRRHEQYF.